A selection of T cell receptor beta chains follows, all from one sample in a study of beta chain features in type 1 diabetes. The assay was immunoSEQ multiplex PCR, and TCRdb's table has in-frame clones only and misses some. The table has roughly 260,000 clones, roughly 11% seen once. The sample consisted of naive CD4+ T cells from blood. These receptors were collected from a man aged 25-45 years with type 1 diabetes. CDR3s leave out the opening cysteine and the closing phenylalanine or tryptophan.

V	J	CDR3
TRBV7-9	TRBJ2-3	ASSFGLAGDTDTQY
TRBV2	TRBJ1-2	ASSEMGHGYT
TRBV14	TRBJ2-7	ASSHGGYEQY
TRBV7-2	TRBJ2-7	ASSVAGGIPYEQY
TRBV28	TRBJ1-4	ASSSREKLF
TRBV5-4	TRBJ1-6	ASSLALTGVYSPLH
TRBV4-3	TRBJ1-4	ASSQVGGNEKLF
TRBV5-6	TRBJ2-3	ASSRSVAPDTQY
TRBV29-1	TRBJ2-4	SAVGGVLAKNIQY
TRBV30	TRBJ2-7	AWNRGPSGYEQY
TRBV28	TRBJ2-7	ASSLSQGAREQY
TRBV4-3	TRBJ1-1	ASSQGFDRAEAF
TRBV18	TRBJ2-7	ASSPQGSEQY
TRBV5-1	TRBJ1-1	ASSLGTRVRDTEAF
TRBV28	TRBJ1-1	ASGYRGDTEAF
TRBV13	TRBJ2-1	ASSLRGGEQF
TRBV5-4	TRBJ2-7	ASSLTGTGNEQY
TRBV4-3	TRBJ2-3	ASSERASGGQDTQY
TRBV5-1	TRBJ2-5	ASSFSGFEETQY
TRBV28	TRBJ2-5	ASSSGQGETQY
TRBV27	TRBJ1-2	ASRPGTGNYGYT
TRBV6-1	TRBJ2-3	ASAARDSNTDTQY
TRBV30	TRBJ1-6	AWSLGHHNSPLH
TRBV4-1	TRBJ1-2	ASSHPTGEDYGYT
TRBV7-9	TRBJ2-7	ASSLRYEQY
TRBV30	TRBJ2-5	AWKGWGGRETQY
TRBV2	TRBJ1-1	ASSDILNTEAF
TRBV10-3	TRBJ2-3	AISTATSNGVDTQY
TRBV7-3	TRBJ1-4	ASSLSGQGNEKLF
TRBV5-1	TRBJ2-7	ASSPGTGGDEQY
TRBV11-1	TRBJ2-7	ASSTRSSREQY
TRBV7-8	TRBJ1-2	ASSPNGGSRGYT
TRBV29-1	TRBJ1-1	SVDRTEAF
TRBV7-2	TRBJ1-1	ASSLTGLNTEAF
TRBV5-4	TRBJ1-2	ASSLPGQGEGYT
TRBV6-5	TRBJ2-7	ASSLTASSYEQY
TRBV30	TRBJ2-1	AWYHGGHNEQF
TRBV6-1	TRBJ2-7	ASSERHLPTYEQY
TRBV5-4	TRBJ2-3	ASSLARGRTDTQY
TRBV4-1	TRBJ2-5	ASSQDVGREVGQETQY
TRBV7-3	TRBJ2-2	ASSQSWNTGELF
TRBV11-2	TRBJ2-3	ASSGRTSGYTDTQY
TRBV2	TRBJ2-1	ASRAGGRAASYNEQF
TRBV27	TRBJ2-7	ASSLWGQGKSEQY
TRBV4-1	TRBJ2-1	ASSHRGEQF
TRBV25-1	TRBJ1-1	ASRGAGNTEAF
TRBV19	TRBJ2-7	ASSIARSYEQY
TRBV5-1	TRBJ2-2	ASSLAGTGELF
TRBV28	TRBJ2-5	ASSLEGQGFPGTQY
TRBV5-1	TRBJ2-2	ASSLAGTGRTGELF
TRBV23-1	TRBJ2-1	ASSQMGGMASSYNEQF
TRBV5-4	TRBJ1-6	ASSLDTPASNSPLH
TRBV7-2	TRBJ2-5	ASSLEAGNSETQY